This entry features one T cell receptor (beta chain) sequence. The antigen remains undetermined. The source of the sample is a study of cytomegalovirus exposure and HLA in healthy donors. Overall study findings and caveats: Compared with the roughly 670-donor mean, an Asian-associated ancestry cluster reportedly had fewer N-insertions, according to a later analysis. A prior analysis recorded that most TCR beta V segments were productive about 87% or about 30% of the time.

The study sampled nominally healthy donors, though unrecorded immune exposures were likely. This CDR3 is built from 15 residues. V shed 5 bases and J 3 bases; nucleotides not matched to a gene: 9. Germline V gene data show CDR1 as SGHVS and CDR2 as FNYEAQ. The study ran its PCR with 60 Vbeta and 13 Jbeta primers. Using immunoSEQ multiplex PCR, the repertoire was profiled, and TCRdb retains in-frame clones only, with some absent. The sample has fewer than 250,000 clones, roughly 80% seen once. The rearrangement links TRBV7-6 to TRBJ2-5; 7 bases align to TRBD1. This TCR was recovered from a young woman in good health and CMV-seropositive. Sequenced input: PBMCs. The CDR3 bases are TGTGCCAGCAGCCAGTCTAGGGGGCGTGAAGAGACCCAGTACTTC. Translating gives CASSQSRGREETQYF.